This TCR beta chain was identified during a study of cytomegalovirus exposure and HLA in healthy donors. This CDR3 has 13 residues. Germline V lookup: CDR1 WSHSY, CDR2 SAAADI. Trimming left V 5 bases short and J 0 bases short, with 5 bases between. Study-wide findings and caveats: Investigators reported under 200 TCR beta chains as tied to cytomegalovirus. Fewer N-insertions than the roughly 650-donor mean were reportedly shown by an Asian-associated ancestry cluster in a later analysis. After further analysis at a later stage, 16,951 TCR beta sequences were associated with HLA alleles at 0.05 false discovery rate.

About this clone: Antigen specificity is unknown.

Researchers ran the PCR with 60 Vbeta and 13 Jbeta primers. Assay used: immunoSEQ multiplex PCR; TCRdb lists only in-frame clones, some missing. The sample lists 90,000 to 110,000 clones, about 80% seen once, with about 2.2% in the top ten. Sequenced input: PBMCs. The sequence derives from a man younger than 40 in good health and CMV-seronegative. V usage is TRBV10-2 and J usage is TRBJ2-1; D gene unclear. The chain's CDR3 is CASSSSSYNEQFF. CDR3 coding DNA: TGCGCCAGCAGTAGTAGCTCCTACAATGAGCAGTTCTTC.